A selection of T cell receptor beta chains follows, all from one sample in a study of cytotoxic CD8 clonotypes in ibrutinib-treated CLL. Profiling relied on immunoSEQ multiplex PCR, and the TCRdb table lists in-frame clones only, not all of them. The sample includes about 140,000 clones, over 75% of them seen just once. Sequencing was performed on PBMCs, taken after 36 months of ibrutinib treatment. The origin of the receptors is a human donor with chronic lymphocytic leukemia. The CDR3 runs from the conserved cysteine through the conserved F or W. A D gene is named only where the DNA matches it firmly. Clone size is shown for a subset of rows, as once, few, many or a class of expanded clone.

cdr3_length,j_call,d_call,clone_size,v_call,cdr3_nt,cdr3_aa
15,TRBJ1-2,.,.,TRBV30,TGTGCCTGGAGTTTGGGCAGGGTTGCTAACTATGGCTACACCTTC,CAWSLGRVANYGYTF
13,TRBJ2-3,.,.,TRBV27,TGTGCCAGCAGAACGACTGGCACAGATACGCAGTATTTT,CASRTTGTDTQYF
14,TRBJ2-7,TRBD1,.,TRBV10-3,TGTGCCATCAGAGAGACAGGGGACCACTACGAGCAGTACTTC,CAIRETGDHYEQYF
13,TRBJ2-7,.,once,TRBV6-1,TGTGCCAGCAGTGAATTTACCGAAAGGGAGCAGTACTTC,CASSEFTEREQYF
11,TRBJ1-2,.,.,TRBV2,TGTGCCAGCAGTAATGGGTATGGCTACACCTTC,CASSNGYGYTF
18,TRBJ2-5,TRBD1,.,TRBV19,TGTGCCAGTAGTATTTTGCCTTCCGGGACAGGGATACAAGAGACCCAGTACTTC,CASSILPSGTGIQETQYF
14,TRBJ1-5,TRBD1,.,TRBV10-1,TGCGCCAGCACTGACAGGGGAGGATTCCAGCCCCAGCATTTT,CASTDRGGFQPQHF
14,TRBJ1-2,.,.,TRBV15,TGTGCCACCAGCAGAGGGACAGAAAACTATGGCTACACCTTC,CATSRGTENYGYTF
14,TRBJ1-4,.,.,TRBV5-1,TGCGCCAGCAGCCCCACAGGGACGAATGAAAAACTGTTTTTT,CASSPTGTNEKLFF
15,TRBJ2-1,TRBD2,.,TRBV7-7,TGTGCCAGCAGCTACCGACTAGCGGGAGTGAGTGAGCAGTTCTTC,CASSYRLAGVSEQFF
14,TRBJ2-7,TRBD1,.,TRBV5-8,TGTGCCAGCAGCTTCGGACAGGTGCAGGACGAGCAGTACTTC,CASSFGQVQDEQYF
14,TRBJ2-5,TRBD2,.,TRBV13,TGTGCCAGCAGCTCTTGGACTAGCGGGGAGACCCAGTACTTC,CASSSWTSGETQYF
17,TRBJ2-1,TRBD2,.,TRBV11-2,TGTGCCAGCAGCTTTTCGTCTGGCGGGGGGGCCTACAATGAGCAGTTCTTC,CASSFSSGGGAYNEQFF
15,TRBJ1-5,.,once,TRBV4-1,TGCGCCAGCAGCCAAGACGGAAAAGGTTATCAGCCCCAGCATTTT,CASSQDGKGYQPQHF
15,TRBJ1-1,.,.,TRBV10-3,TGTGCCATCAGTGACCCCGGGGTCCGGAACACTGAAGCTTTCTTT,CAISDPGVRNTEAFF
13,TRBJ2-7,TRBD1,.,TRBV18,TGTGCCAGCTCACGCCGGGACAGCTACGAGCAGTACTTC,CASSRRDSYEQYF
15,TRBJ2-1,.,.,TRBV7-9,TGTGCCAGCAGCTTACAGGGAAATTCCTACAATGAGCAGTTCTTC,CASSLQGNSYNEQFF
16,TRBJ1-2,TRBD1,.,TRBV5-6,TGTGCCAGCAGCACCCCAGACAGGGGGCGCGTTCATGGCTACACCTTC,CASSTPDRGRVHGYTF
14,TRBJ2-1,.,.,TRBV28,TGTGCCAGCAGCCCTCCTAGCCTTTACAATGAGCAGTTCTTC,CASSPPSLYNEQFF
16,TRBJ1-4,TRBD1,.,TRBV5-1,TGCGCCAGCAGTGTGACAGGGAGGGGGACTAATGAAAAACTGTTTTTT,CASSVTGRGTNEKLFF
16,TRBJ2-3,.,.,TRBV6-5,TGTGCCAGCAGTTACTCATATTCCCTGAGATCGGATACGCAGTATTTT,CASSYSYSLRSDTQYF
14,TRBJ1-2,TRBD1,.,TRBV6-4,TGTGCCAGCCAACCTTGGACAGGCAACTATGGCTACACCTTC,CASQPWTGNYGYTF
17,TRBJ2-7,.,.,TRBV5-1,TGCGCCAGCAGCTTGGCTCCCCGAACGGGACATCCCTACGAGCAGTACTTC,CASSLAPRTGHPYEQYF
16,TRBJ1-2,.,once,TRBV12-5,TGTGCTAGTGGTTTGGTACTGGGCAGACTAGACTATGGCTACACCTTC,CASGLVLGRLDYGYTF
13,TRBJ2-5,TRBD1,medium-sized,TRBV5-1,TGCGCCAGCAAGGGACAGGACCAAGAGACCCAGTACTTC,CASKGQDQETQYF
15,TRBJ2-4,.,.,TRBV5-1,TGCGCCAGCAGCTTGGGGCCCCTCAGAACAAACATTCAGTACTTC,CASSLGPLRTNIQYF
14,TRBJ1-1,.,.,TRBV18,TGTGCCAGCTCTCTGGGGTGGTTTGAGAATGAAGCTTTCTTT,CASSLGWFENEAFF
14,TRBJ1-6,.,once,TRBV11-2,TGTGCCAGCAGCGTTATCGCTTATAATTCACCCCTCCACTTT,CASSVIAYNSPLHF
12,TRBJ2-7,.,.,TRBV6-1,TGTGCCAGGCCGACAGACGGCTACGAGCAGTACTTC,CARPTDGYEQYF
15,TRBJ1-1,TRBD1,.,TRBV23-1,TGCGCCAGCAGGATTTGGACGACAGGGAGCCCTGAAGCTTTCTTT,CASRIWTTGSPEAFF
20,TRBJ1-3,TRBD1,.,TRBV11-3,TGTGCCAGCAGCCCCAGGCCCTCGGGCAGGGGGGAGATGACTGGAAACACCATATATTTT,CASSPRPSGRGEMTGNTIYF
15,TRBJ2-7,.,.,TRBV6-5,TGTGCCAGCAGTTCCTTCTCTGCCTACTCCTACGAGCAGTACTTC,CASSSFSAYSYEQYF
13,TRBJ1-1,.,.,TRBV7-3,TGTGCCAGCAGCCCCCAACGGGGAAATGAAGCTTTCTTT,CASSPQRGNEAFF
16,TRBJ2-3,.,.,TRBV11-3,TGTGCCAGCAGCCACACAGAACCGGCGACCACAGATACGCAGTATTTT,CASSHTEPATTDTQYF
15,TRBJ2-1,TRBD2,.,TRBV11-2,TGTGCCAGCAGAGCCGGGACTAGCGCTTACAATGAGCAGTTCTTC,CASRAGTSAYNEQFF
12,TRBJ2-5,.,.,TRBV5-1,TGCGCCAGCAGCTTGGATAAGGAGACCCAGTACTTC,CASSLDKETQYF
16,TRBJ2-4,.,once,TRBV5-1,TGCGCCAGCAGCTCTGGAAGGGACCCAGCCAAAAACATTCAGTACTTC,CASSSGRDPAKNIQYF
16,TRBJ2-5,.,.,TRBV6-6,TGTGCCAGCAGTTACCCGAATAGTCCTTCCCAAGAGACCCAGTACTTC,CASSYPNSPSQETQYF
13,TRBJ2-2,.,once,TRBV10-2,TGCGCCAGCAGAGCCACAGGGCCCGGGGAGCTGTTTTTT,CASRATGPGELFF
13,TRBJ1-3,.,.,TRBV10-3,TGTGCCATCAGCGCAGGACCTGGAAACACCATATATTTT,CAISAGPGNTIYF
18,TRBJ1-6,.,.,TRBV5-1,TGCGCCAGCAGCTTGGGTCTGGGTGGGGGCCCGGATAATTCACCCCTCCACTTT,CASSLGLGGGPDNSPLHF
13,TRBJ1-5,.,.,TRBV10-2,TGCGCCAGCAGTCCCGGGAGCAATCAGCCCCAGCATTTT,CASSPGSNQPQHF